These 7 T cell receptor beta chains originate from one sample sequenced in a study of T cells after somatic rescue of genetic block (dated by TCRdb to the early 2020s). The library relied on the immunoSEQ multiplex PCR assay. The table comes from immuneACCESS by way of TCRdb, which keeps in-frame sequences with V and J called. Part of the clones is missing from these tables; in studies checked, under half for an unresolved V gene and the rest for unknown reasons. This sample comprises roughly 110,000 clones, 75% to 95% of them detected only once. The ten largest clones take up approximately 1.4% of the sample. Material for sequencing was peripheral blood mononuclear cells (PBMCs). These receptor sequences come from a woman under 30.

The CDR3 region is CASSLTSGNTIYF. The CDR3 DNA sequence: TGCGCCAGCAGCTTGACCTCAGGAAACACCATATATTTT. The rearrangement uses TRBV5-1 and TRBJ1-3; no firm D call. Germline V CDR1 and CDR2: SGHRS, YFSETQ. The ends were cut back, 1 base at V and 4 bases at J, with 6 bases in the middle. The CDR3 length is 13 residues. The full variable domain, its missing parts supplied by reference TRBV5-1 and TRBJ1-3, is KAGVTQTPRYLIKTRGQQVTLSCSPISGHRSVSWYQQTPGQGLQFLFEYFSETQRNKGNFPGRFSGRQFSNSRSEMNVSTLELGDSALYLCASSLTSGNTIYFGEGSWLTVV.

This sequence joins TRBV10-3 and TRBJ2-1; 10 positions match TRBD2. There are 16 residues in the CDR3. V gave up 0 bases and J gave up 8 bases; unmatched junction bases: 7. Germline V lookup: CDR1 ENHRY, CDR2 SYGVKD. The CDR3 reads CAISESSSGGGDEQFF. CDR3 DNA sequence: TGTGCCATCAGTGAGTCATCTAGCGGGGGAGGAGATGAGCAGTTCTTC.

This clone showed up just a few times. The chain has TRBV29-1 and TRBJ1-5, with 7 positions matching TRBD1. The length of the CDR3 is 13 residues. The junction had 7 bases not matched to a gene; V was cut back by 6 bases and J by 5 bases. The germline V gene encodes CDR1 SQVTM and CDR2 ANQGSEA. In DNA form, the CDR3 reads TGCAGCGTCGAGACAGGGAGGGATCAGCCCCAGCATTTT. Protein product: CSVETGRDQPQHF.

The chain recombines TRBV7-2 with TRBJ1-1, with D maybe TRBD1 (5 bases). V gave up 5 bases and J gave up 1 base, with 14 bases separating them. Looked up from germline, CDR1 is SGHTA and CDR2 is FQGNSA. The CDR3 is 15 amino acids. As DNA, the CDR3 is TGTGCCAGCAGCGCTCCCCCCCAGGGGAACACTGAAGCTTTCTTT. Translating gives CASSAPPQGNTEAFF.

The rearrangement joins TRBV27 to TRBJ2-7; 7 nucleotides line up with TRBD2. Germline assignment: CDR1 MNHEY and CDR2 SMNVEV (reference sequence). The CDR3 has 15 residues. J gave up 6 bases and V 0 bases, and 8 bases lay outside the gene matches. CDR3 in amino acids: CASSLSRGGIFEQYF. The CDR3, as DNA: TGTGCCAGCAGTTTATCCCGCGGGGGAATATTCGAGCAGTACTTC.

The CDR3 loop is CASTSGDVAYEQYF. The CDR3 DNA reads TGTGCCAGCACCTCAGGGGACGTAGCCTACGAGCAGTACTTC. This sequence joins TRBV6-6 and TRBJ2-7; possibly TRBD1 for D (6 bases). Germline assignment: CDR1 MNHNY and CDR2 SVGAGI (reference sequence). V shed 7 bases and J shed 2 bases, with 15 bases lying between them. This CDR3 has 14 amino acids.

J is TRBJ2-2 and V is TRBV29-1, with 8 bases matching TRBD1. Looked up from germline, CDR1 is SQVTM and CDR2 is ANQGSEA. The ends lost 5 bases at V and 4 bases at J; junction bases unmatched: 6. The CDR3 is made up of 14 amino acids. The CDR3, as DNA: TGCAGCGTTCCCAGACAGGGGCCCACCGGGGAGCTGTTTTTT. This gives the protein CSVPRQGPTGELFF.